This TCR beta chain was sequenced during a study of T cell responses to AZD1222 COVID-19 vaccine. Study-wide results and limits: Across the whole spike, CD4 TCRs peaked at regions 160-218 and 743-854. The donor group comprised mostly white British people and more females; the analysis possibly underestimated clonal diversity. Baseline antibody screening turned up just a handful of seropositive AZD1222 recipients. Spike-specific TCR breadth and depth grew following two AZD1222 doses.

The CDR3 sequence is 14 residues long. V was cut by 4 bases and J by 1 base, with 10 bases left in between. CDR1 and CDR2 from the germline V gene are SGHDN and FVKESK. The data were produced by immunoSEQ multiplex PCR, yet TCRdb's version contains in-frame clones alone and is incomplete. The sample carries 75,000 to 100,000 clones, around 90% recorded once. To note about this clone: Its matching antigen is unknown.

This sample comprised peripheral blood, obtained on day 0 of MenACWY control vaccination. This clonotype was obtained from an adult in good health. The chain joins TRBV14 to TRBJ2-5; no definite D call. The CDR3 DNA is TGTGCCAGCAGCCTCTCGACTCCCCAAGAGACCCAGTACTTC. It specifies CASSLSTPQETQYF.